The 14 T cell receptor beta chains reported below all come from one sample, sequenced in a study of T cell clonality in common variable immunodeficiency (dated by TCRdb to about 2015). Receptor amplification or capture employed the immunoSEQ multiplex PCR assay. TCRdb holds this immuneACCESS table with in-frame rearrangements only. Some clones are missing; in checked studies, unresolved V genes explain under half, and the rest has no known cause. In this sample the table shows about 28,000 clones, and no singletons are among them. The ten largest clones represent approximately 13% of the sample. The sequencing input was peripheral blood mononuclear cells. Every receptor here comes from a person between 18 and 75 years old in good health.

This clone appeared many times. The read terminates 3 residues before the CDR3 end, so the remaining end is supplied by the germline J gene. V is TRBV20-1 and J is TRBJ2-2; D is perhaps TRBD1 (6 bases). Germline-derived CDR1 and CDR2 are DFQATT and SNEGSKA (reference sequence). The CDR3 is 14 residues long. The chain's CDR3 is CSARVRQVREKLFF. CDR3 DNA, as far as it was read: TGCAGTGCTAGAGTTCGACAGGTACGAGAAAAG.

This clone was counted many times. The sequenced fragment ends 3 residues before the CDR3 boundary, so the rest is inferred from the germline J gene. V is TRBV7-9 and J is TRBJ2-5; D is uncertain. CDR1 is SEHNR, CDR2 FQNEAQ, per germline (reference sequence). This CDR3 spans 11 amino acids. With 2 bases removed from V and 4 bases from J, the gap between germline ends came to 2 bases. The CDR3 loop is CASSLLETQYF. The covered CDR3 bases are TGTGCCAGCAGCTTACTAGAGACC.

This clone was observed at least ten times. The read stops 3 residues short of the end of the CDR3; the missing end is completed from the germline J gene. The chain combines TRBV6-1 with TRBJ2-6, with D possibly being TRBD2 (5 bases). The V gene lost 4 bases and the J gene lost 0 bases, with 7 bases spanning the gap. Germline V gene lookup returns CDR1 MNHNS and CDR2 SASEGT. The CDR3 is made up of 15 amino acids. The covered CDR3 bases are TGTGCCAGCAGTGCGGGGATCTCTGGGGCCAACGTC. The encoded protein is CASSAGISGANV. The CDR3 in its entirety is CASSAGISGANVLTF.

This clone qualifies as medium-sized. The CDR3 extends 3 residues past the end of the read, so its final part is completed from the germline J gene. The chain combines TRBV13 with TRBJ2-7, with D possibly TRBD2 on 6 matching bases. Germline V gene lookup returns CDR1 PRHDT and CDR2 FYEKMQ (reference sequence). CDR3 length: 12 residues. Trimming took off 8 bases at V and 2 bases at J, with 10 bases between the two ends. The CDR3 is CASGGSTYEQYF. Partial CDR3 DNA: TGTGCCAGCGGGGGGTCTACCTACGAG. Full variable domain (remainder filled in from reference TRBV13 and TRBJ2-7): AAGVIQSPRHLIKEKRETATLKCYPIPRHDTVYWYQQGPGQDPQFLISFYEKMQSDKGSIPDRFSAQQFSDYHSELNMSSLELGDSALYFCASGGSTYEQYFGPGTRLTVT.

Concerning this clone: The read comes to an end 3 residues before the CDR3 does, leaving the germline J gene to fill in the end. This chain connects TRBV7-6 to TRBJ1-2; TRBD1 matches 10 bases. This CDR3 is 16 amino acids long. V gave up 5 bases and J gave up 3 bases; unmatched junction bases: 9. The V gene's germline CDR1 is SGHVS and CDR2 FNYEAQ. CDR3 bases read: TGTGCCAGCAGCGCAACGGGGACAGGGGACTACTATGGC. Translating gives CASSATGTGDYYG. The complete CDR3 reads CASSATGTGDYYGYTF.

This clone was seen at least ten times. The DNA ends 3 residues before the CDR3 does, and the rest of the CDR3 is filled in from the germline J gene. The V and J genes are TRBV20-1 and TRBJ2-7; 7 nucleotides align to TRBD1. Germline V gene lookup returns CDR1 DFQATT and CDR2 SNEGSKA (reference sequence). CDR3 length equals 12 residues. V gave up 4 bases and J gave up 5 bases; unmatched junction bases: 5. The part of the CDR3 DNA that was read is TGCAGTGCTAAAGGGGGCTCGGACGAG. It yields the protein CSAKGGSDE. The whole CDR3 protein reads CSAKGGSDEQYF.

This clone occurred many times. The read gets to within 3 residues of the CDR3 end, and the germline J gene fills in the rest. This chain uses TRBV18 with TRBJ1-4; the match to TRBD1 covers 9 bases. The ends lost 4 bases at V and 7 bases at J; junction bases unmatched: 7. Per the germline V gene, CDR1 is KGHSH and CDR2 is LQKENI. The CDR3 contains 15 residues. The chain's CDR3 is CASSQQGASGEKLFF. CDR3 DNA, as far as it was read: TGTGCCAGCTCACAACAGGGGGCGAGTGGTGAAAAA. Full variable domain (missing parts from reference TRBV18 and TRBJ1-4): NAGVMQNPRHLVRRRGQEARLRCSPMKGHSHVYWYRQLPEEGLKFMVYLQKENIIDESGMPKERFSAEFPKEGPSILRIQQVVRGDSAAYFCASSQQGASGEKLFFGSGTQLSVL.

There are many counts of this clone. The read gets to within 3 residues of the CDR3 end, and the germline J gene fills in the rest. J is TRBJ1-5 and V is TRBV6-8; D ambiguous. The V gene lost 4 bases and the J gene lost 3 bases, with 16 bases spanning the gap. CDR1 is MNHGY, CDR2 SAAAGT, per germline. CDR3 length: 16 residues. This CDR3 reads CASSSRLPEDNQPQHF. The part of the CDR3 DNA that was read is TGTGCCAGCAGTTCACGACTACCTGAGGACAATCAGCCC.

This clone was detected many times. Read data end 3 residues before the CDR3 end; the end is taken from the germline J gene. This rearrangement joins TRBV19 to TRBJ2-7; D ambiguous. V was pared by 0 bases and J by 2 bases, with 11 bases between. The CDR3 extends over 15 amino acids. CDR1 is LNHDA, CDR2 SQIVND, per germline (reference sequence). CDR3 bases read: TGTGCCAGTAGTATAGACCTGACCGACACCTACGAG. Translating it yields CASSIDLTDTYE. In full, the CDR3 reads CASSIDLTDTYEQYF.

There are many counts of this clone. The CDR3 extends 3 residues past the end of the read, so its final part is completed from the germline J gene. The chain is built from TRBV5-4 and TRBJ1-2; TRBD1 matches at 7 bases. The V gene's germline CDR1 is SGHNT and CDR2 YYREEE (reference sequence). V shed 1 base, J shed 4 bases, and the junction held 7 bases outside the gene matches. This CDR3 has 15 amino acids. The DNA read from the CDR3 is TGTGCCAGCAGCTTGTCCGGGACAGAGGGCTATGGC. Amino acid sequence: CASSLSGTEGYG. The CDR3 as a whole reads CASSLSGTEGYGYTF.

Ten or more counts support this clone. The CDR3 end falls 3 residues outside the read, so it is completed with the germline J gene. This chain joins TRBV20-1 and TRBJ2-2, with 14 bases lining up with TRBD2. This CDR3 has 17 amino acids. CDR1 and CDR2 (germline): DFQATT, SNEGSKA (reference sequence). V dropped 6 bases and J dropped 0; count of bases not matched to a gene: 6. The CDR3 loop reads CSAQGTSGGTNTGELFF. The CDR3 bases that were read are TGCAGTGCGCAAGGGACTAGCGGGGGAACGAACACCGGGGAG.

Regarding this clone: The read is 3 residues too short to cover the CDR3 end, so that end is filled in from the germline J gene. V gene TRBV11-3 combines with J gene TRBJ2-1; a possible D gene is TRBD2 (7 bases). The V end lost 11 bases, the J end lost 5 bases, and 16 bases lay between the germline ends. This CDR3 is 13 amino acids long. In germline, CDR1 is SGHNT, CDR2 YENEEA. CDR3 loop: CAQGGGADNEQFF. CDR3 DNA (partial): TGTGCCCAAGGGGGGGGCGCCGACAATGAG. The complete variable domain, with remaining parts taken from reference TRBV11-3 and TRBJ2-1, reads EAGVVQSPRYKIIEKKQPVAFWCNPISGHNTLYWYLQNLGQGPELLIRYENEEAVDDSQLPKDRFSAERLKGVDSTLKIQPAELGDSAVYLCAQGGGADNEQFFGPGTRLTVL.

This clone has at least ten counts. The read finishes 3 residues shy of the CDR3 end, and the germline J gene is used to complete it. The chain has TRBV7-2 and TRBJ1-5, with a weak D call TRBD1 (5 bases). The germline V and J ends were trimmed by 5 bases and 6 bases, with 17 bases remaining between them. Germline-derived CDR1 and CDR2 are SGHTA and FQGNSA. The CDR3 runs to 15 residues. This CDR3 is CASSPLSGGGQPQHF. The CDR3 bases that were read are TGTGCCAGCAGCCCTCTCTCCGGGGGGGGTCAGCCC.

This clone was seen at least ten times. The read terminates 3 residues ahead of where the CDR3 ends, so the germline J gene completes it. The J gene is TRBJ2-3, the V gene TRBV18; 8 bases agree with TRBD1. The trim removed 6 bases at V and 4 bases at J, leaving 3 bases unmatched. The CDR3 covers 13 residues. Germline CDR1 reads KGHSH; CDR2 reads LQKENI. CDR3 DNA, as far as it was read: TGTGCCAGCTCGGACAGGGCCTCAGATACG. Translating it yields CASSDRASDT. The whole CDR3 sequence reads CASSDRASDTQYF.